The 17 T cell receptor beta chains below were found in one sample sequenced in a study of response to subunit inactivated influenza vaccine. TCRdb recomputed calls from the RT-PCR reads with MiXCR, one row per CDR3 protein. The sample shows 650,000 to 700,000 distinct CDR3 sequences, about a sixth of them seen only once. The specimen was PBMCs from blood, collected 11 to 12 days after vaccination. The receptor set was obtained from a man aged 50-59 years who received an inactivated influenza vaccine.

This clonotype was observed a handful of times. The chain links TRBV7-9 to TRBJ1-3; 7 nucleotides agree with TRBD1. The CDR3 sequence is 14 residues long. Trimming removed 10 bases from V and 0 bases from J; junction bases left unmatched: 6. Germline CDR1 SEHNR, CDR2 FQNEAQ (reference sequence). In DNA, the CDR3 is TGTGCCACGGGGCGGGACAGCTCTGGAAACACCATATATTTT. Its translation: CATGRDSSGNTIYF.

The V call is TRBV20-1, the J call TRBJ2-5; no clear D gene. CDR1 is DFQATT, CDR2 SNEGSKA, per germline (reference sequence). V was clipped by 6 bases and J by 3 bases, with 11 bases between them. The CDR3 totals 12 residues. The CDR3 DNA reads as TGCAGTGCCCAGAGAACGAAAGAGACCCAGTACTTC. Amino acid sequence: CSAQRTKETQYF.

This clonotype has a handful of counts. The gene calls are TRBV4-1 and TRBJ1-5; D uncertain. CDR1 is MGHRA and CDR2 is YSYEKL in the germline V gene. V was pared by 2 bases and J by 7 bases, with 9 bases between. The CDR3 contains 13 residues. The CDR3 is CASSQPREQPQHF. The CDR3 DNA is TGCGCCAGCAGCCAACCCCGAGAACAGCCCCAGCATTTT.

The V call is TRBV2, the J call TRBJ2-5; no clear D gene. CDR3 size: 13 residues. V gave up 8 bases and J gave up 4 bases, with 14 bases separating them. Germline-derived CDR1 and CDR2 are SNHLY and FYNNEI. CDR3 residues: CASDFRSRETQYF. In DNA form, the CDR3 reads TGTGCCAGCGACTTCCGATCTAGAGAGACCCAGTACTTC.

This clonotype was seen only a few times. V usage is TRBV4-3 and J usage is TRBJ2-7; 11 positions agree with TRBD2. Looked up from germline, CDR1 is LGHNA and CDR2 is YSLEER. The CDR3 has 16 amino acids. J gave up 4 bases and V 0 bases, and 5 bases lay outside the gene matches. The CDR3 here is CASSQESASGRYEQYF. The CDR3 DNA follows: TGCGCCAGCAGCCAAGAGTCCGCTAGCGGGAGGTACGAGCAGTACTTC.

This chain connects TRBV7-2 to TRBJ2-2; D is possibly TRBD2 (5 bases). CDR1 is SGHTA, CDR2 FQGNSA, per germline. The V end was cut by 10 bases, the J end by 3 bases, with 12 bases between. This CDR3 is built from 13 residues. As DNA, the CDR3 is TGTGCCACGGGCGCGGGCGACACCGGGGAGCTGTTTTTT. As protein: CATGAGDTGELFF.

This clonotype was recorded many times. The chain couples TRBV29-1 to TRBJ2-1; the D gene is possibly TRBD1 (6 bases). Germline loops: CDR1 SQVTM, CDR2 ANQGSEA. The CDR3 runs to 15 residues. Trimming stripped 1 base from V and 3 bases from J, with 13 bases between. The CDR3 region has the DNA TGCAGCGTTGAAGGTACAGGGACAAACTACAATGAGCAGTTCTTC. Its translation: CSVEGTGTNYNEQFF.

This clonotype occurred a few times. V and J are TRBV30 and TRBJ2-2, with a tentative D call TRBD1 (5 bases). This CDR3 spans 14 amino acids. V lost 3 bases and J lost 0, with 8 bases in between. Per the germline V gene, CDR1 is GTSNPN and CDR2 is SVGIG (reference sequence). CDR3 nucleotides: TGTGCCTGGAGACAGGATACGAACACCGGGGAGCTGTTTTTT. Translating it yields CAWRQDTNTGELFF.

This clonotype was counted between two and nine times. The genes are TRBV28 and TRBJ1-5; TRBD1 might be the D (5 bases). Between the trimmed V and J ends, which lost 2 bases and 6 bases, there was a span of 20 bases. The CDR3 length is 17 residues. The V gene's germline CDR1 is MDHEN and CDR2 SYDVKM. For the CDR3, the DNA is TGTGCCAGCAGTTTAGTAGGTTGGGCCAGGGCGCCTCAGCCCCAGCATTTT. It is translated as CASSLVGWARAPQPQHF. The full variable domain, rest sourced from reference TRBV28 and TRBJ1-5, is DVKVTQSSRYLVKRTGEKVFLECVQDMDHENMFWYRQDPGLGLRLIYFSYDVKMKEKGDIPEGYSVSREKKERFSLILESASTNQTSMYLCASSLVGWARAPQPQHFGDGTRLSIL.

The chain uses TRBV6-1 and TRBJ1-4, with 7 nucleotides matching TRBD1. The CDR3 totals 15 residues. With 6 bases clipped from V and 3 bases from J, the junction kept 7 bases outside the gene matches. The germline V gene has CDR1 MNHNS and CDR2 SASEGT. The CDR3 nucleotides read TGTGCCAGCAGGTGGTCGGACAGGTCTAATGAAAAACTGTTTTTT. Its protein product is CASRWSDRSNEKLFF.

The CDR3 loop is CASSLDYNTGELFF. The CDR3 DNA sequence: TGTGCCAGCAGCTTAGACTACAACACCGGGGAGCTGTTTTTT. This chain links TRBV7-2 with TRBJ2-2; no firm D call. This CDR3 has 14 residues. Per the germline V gene, CDR1 is SGHTA and CDR2 is FQGNSA. Trimming took off 1 base at V and 2 bases at J, with 5 bases between the two ends. The entire variable domain, with the rest obtained from reference TRBV7-2 and TRBJ2-2, is as follows: GAGVSQSPSNKVTEKGKDVELRCDPISGHTALYWYRQSLGQGLEFLIYFQGNSAPDKSGLPSDRFSAERTGGSVSTLTIQRTQQEDSAVYLCASSLDYNTGELFFGEGSRLTVL.

This rearrangement joins TRBV20-1 to TRBJ2-3, with 10 bases lining up with TRBD2. Trimming removed 4 bases from V and 5 bases from J; junction bases left unmatched: 9. Germline lookup yields CDR1 DFQATT and CDR2 SNEGSKA (reference sequence). The CDR3 is made up of 15 amino acids. The CDR3 reads CSAKGVAGGRDTQYF. The CDR3 nucleotides read TGCAGTGCTAAGGGAGTAGCGGGAGGACGAGATACGCAGTATTTT.

This clonotype has a count of ten or more. The V gene is TRBV5-6, the J gene TRBJ2-3, with TRBD1 matching 11 bases. The CDR3 sequence is 15 residues long. Germline V lookup: CDR1 SGHDT, CDR2 YYEEEE. Unmatched junction bases numbered 6, after V lost 7 bases and J lost 2 bases. The CDR3 nucleotides are TGTGCCAGCGCTCGGACAGGGGGCTACACAGATACGCAGTATTTT. This sequence encodes CASARTGGYTDTQYF.

The chain employs TRBV7-9 and TRBJ2-1; 16 bases fit TRBD2. The CDR3 covers 16 residues. CDR1 and CDR2 from the germline V gene are SEHNR and FQNEAQ (reference sequence). V dropped 6 bases and J dropped 7; count of bases not matched to a gene: 6. Written as DNA, the CDR3 is TGTGCCAGCAGGGCGGGACTAGCGGGGGGGCATAATGAGCAGTTCTTC. Encoded protein: CASRAGLAGGHNEQFF.

This chain links TRBV5-1 with TRBJ1-4, with D possibly matching TRBD1 (5 bases). The CDR3 is made up of 13 amino acids. Germline lookup yields CDR1 SGHRS and CDR2 YFSETQ. Deletions cut 4 bases from V and 7 bases from J, with 11 bases between. The CDR3 DNA reads as TGCGCCAGCAGCGACGGGGACGCTGAAAAACTGTTTTTT. This encodes CASSDGDAEKLFF.

V and J are TRBV7-2 and TRBJ2-2; D remains ambiguous. The CDR3 length is 16 residues. V lost 4 bases to trimming and J lost 5 bases, with 17 bases between them. The germline V gene encodes CDR1 SGHTA and CDR2 FQGNSA. The CDR3 bases are TGTGCCAGCAGCTGGCAAGCCCGGGCGGTTACCGGGGAGCTGTTTTTT. Its protein product is CASSWQARAVTGELFF.

This chain links TRBV7-9 with TRBJ1-1; no clear D gene. This CDR3 contains 14 residues. V lost 1 base and J 1 base, leaving 7 bases between the germline ends. Germline V gene data show CDR1 as SEHNR and CDR2 as FQNEAQ (reference sequence). The CDR3 bases are TGTGCCAGCAGCTTAGGGGTTACGAACACTGAAGCTTTCTTT. Translated: CASSLGVTNTEAFF.